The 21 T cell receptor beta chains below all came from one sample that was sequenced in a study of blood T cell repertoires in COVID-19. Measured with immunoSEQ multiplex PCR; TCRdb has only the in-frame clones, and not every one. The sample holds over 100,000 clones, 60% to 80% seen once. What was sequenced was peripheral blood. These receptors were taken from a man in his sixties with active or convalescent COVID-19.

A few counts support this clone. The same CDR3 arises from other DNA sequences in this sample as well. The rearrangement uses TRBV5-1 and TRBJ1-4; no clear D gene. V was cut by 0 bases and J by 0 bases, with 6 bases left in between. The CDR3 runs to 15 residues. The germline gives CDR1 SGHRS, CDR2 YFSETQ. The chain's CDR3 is CASSLAGSTNEKLFF. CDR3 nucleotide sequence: TGCGCCAGCAGCTTGGCAGGCTCAACTAATGAAAAACTGTTTTTT.

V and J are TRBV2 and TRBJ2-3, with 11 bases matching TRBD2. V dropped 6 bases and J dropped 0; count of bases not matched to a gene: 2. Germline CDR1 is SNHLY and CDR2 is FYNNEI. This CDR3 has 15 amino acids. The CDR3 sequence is CASSLAGGSTDTQYF. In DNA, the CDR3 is TGTGCCAGCAGCTTAGCGGGAGGGAGCACAGATACGCAGTATTTT. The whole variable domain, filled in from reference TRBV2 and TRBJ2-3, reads EPEVTQTPSHQVTQMGQEVILRCVPISNHLYFYWYRQILGQKVEFLVSFYNNEISEKSEIFDDQFSVERPDGSNFTLKIRSTKLEDSAMYFCASSLAGGSTDTQYFGPGTRLTVL.

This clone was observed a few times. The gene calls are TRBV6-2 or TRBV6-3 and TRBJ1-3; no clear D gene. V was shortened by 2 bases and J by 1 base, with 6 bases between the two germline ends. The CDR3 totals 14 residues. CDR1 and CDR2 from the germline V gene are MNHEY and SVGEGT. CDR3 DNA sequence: TGTGCCAGCAGTTACGTCTCGTCTGGAAACACCATATATTTT. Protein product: CASSYVSSGNTIYF.

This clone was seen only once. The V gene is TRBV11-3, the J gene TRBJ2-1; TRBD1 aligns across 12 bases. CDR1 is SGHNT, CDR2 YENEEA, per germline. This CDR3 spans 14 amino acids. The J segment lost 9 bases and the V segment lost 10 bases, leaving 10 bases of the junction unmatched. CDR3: CATSGQGARGEQFF. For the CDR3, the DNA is TGTGCCACCTCGGGACAGGGGGCTCGGGGTGAGCAGTTCTTC.

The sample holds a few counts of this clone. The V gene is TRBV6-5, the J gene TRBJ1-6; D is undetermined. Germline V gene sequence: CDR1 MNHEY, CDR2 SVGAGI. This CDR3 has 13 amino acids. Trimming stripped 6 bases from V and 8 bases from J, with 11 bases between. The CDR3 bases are TGTGCCAGCAGCCCCCAGAGGGATTCACCCCTCCACTTT. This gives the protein CASSPQRDSPLHF.

This chain's CDR3 is CASTQSGRGSYEQYF. CDR3 sequence (DNA): TGTGCCAGCACCCAAAGCGGGAGGGGGTCCTACGAGCAGTACTTC. This chain joins TRBV6-5 and TRBJ2-7; TRBD2 matches at 10 bases. J lost 1 base, V lost 7 bases, and 7 bases had no gene match. CDR1 is MNHEY, CDR2 SVGAGI, per germline. This CDR3 comprises 15 residues.

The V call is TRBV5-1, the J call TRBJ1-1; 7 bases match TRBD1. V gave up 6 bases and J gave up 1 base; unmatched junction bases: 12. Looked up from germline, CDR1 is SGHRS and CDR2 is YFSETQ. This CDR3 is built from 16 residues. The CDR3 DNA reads TGCGCCAGCATCCGAAACCCCGGGACAGCGAACACTGAAGCTTTCTTT. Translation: CASIRNPGTANTEAFF.

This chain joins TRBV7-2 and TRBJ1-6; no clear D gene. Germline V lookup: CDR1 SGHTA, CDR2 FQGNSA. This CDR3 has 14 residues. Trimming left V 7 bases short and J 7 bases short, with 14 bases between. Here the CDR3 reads CASTPGWANSPLHF. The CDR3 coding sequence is TGTGCCAGCACCCCCGGATGGGCGAATTCACCCCTCCACTTT.

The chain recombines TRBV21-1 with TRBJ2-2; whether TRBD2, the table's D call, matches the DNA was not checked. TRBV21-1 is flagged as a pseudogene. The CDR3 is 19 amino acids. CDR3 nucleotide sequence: TGTGCCAGCAGCAAAGGGTATAGCTTAACCGAACCCAACACCGGGGAGCTGTTTTTT. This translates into CASSKGYSLTEPNTGELFF.

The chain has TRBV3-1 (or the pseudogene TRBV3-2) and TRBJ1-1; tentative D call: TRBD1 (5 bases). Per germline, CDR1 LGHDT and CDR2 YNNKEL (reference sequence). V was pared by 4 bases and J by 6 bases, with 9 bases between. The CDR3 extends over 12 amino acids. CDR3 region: CASSRWGAEAFF. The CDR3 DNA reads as TGTGCCAGCAGCCGTTGGGGGGCTGAAGCTTTCTTT.

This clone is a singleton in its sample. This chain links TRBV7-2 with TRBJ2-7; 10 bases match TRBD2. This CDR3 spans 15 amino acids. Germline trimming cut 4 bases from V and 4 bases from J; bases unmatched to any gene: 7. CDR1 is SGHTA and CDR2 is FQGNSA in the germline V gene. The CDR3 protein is CASSSSSGSRYEQYV. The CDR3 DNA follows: TGTGCCAGCAGCTCCTCTAGCGGGAGTAGGTACGAGCAGTACGTC.

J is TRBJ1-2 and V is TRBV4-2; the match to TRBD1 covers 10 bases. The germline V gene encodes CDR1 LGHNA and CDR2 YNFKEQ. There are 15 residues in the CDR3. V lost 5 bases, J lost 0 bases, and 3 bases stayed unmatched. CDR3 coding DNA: TGTGCCAGCAGCAAGACAGGGGGCTCTAACTATGGCTACACCTTC. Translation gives CASSKTGGSNYGYTF.

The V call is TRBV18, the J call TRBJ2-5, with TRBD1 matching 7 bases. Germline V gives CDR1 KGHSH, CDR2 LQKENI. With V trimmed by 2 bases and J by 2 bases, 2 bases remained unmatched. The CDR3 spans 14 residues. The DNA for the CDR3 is TGTGCCAGCTCACCATACAGGGGACAAGAGACCCAGTACTTC. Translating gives CASSPYRGQETQYF.

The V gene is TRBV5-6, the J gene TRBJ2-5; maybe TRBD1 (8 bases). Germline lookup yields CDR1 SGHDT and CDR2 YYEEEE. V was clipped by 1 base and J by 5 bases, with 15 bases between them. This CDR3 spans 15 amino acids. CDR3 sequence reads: CASSLFDRGGETQYF. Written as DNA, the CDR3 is TGTGCCAGCAGCTTGTTCGACAGGGGAGGGGAGACCCAGTACTTC.

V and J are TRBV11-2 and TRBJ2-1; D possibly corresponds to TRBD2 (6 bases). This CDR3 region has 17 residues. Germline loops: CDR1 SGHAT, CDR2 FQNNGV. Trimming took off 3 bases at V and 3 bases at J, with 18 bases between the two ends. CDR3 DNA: TGTGCCAGCAGCTTGGACTACGGCGGGTCCCACTACAATGAGCAGTTCTTC. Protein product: CASSLDYGGSHYNEQFF.

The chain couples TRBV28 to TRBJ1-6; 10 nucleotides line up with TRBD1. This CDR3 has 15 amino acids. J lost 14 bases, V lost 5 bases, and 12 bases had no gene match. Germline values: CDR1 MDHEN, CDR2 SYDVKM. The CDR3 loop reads CASSLPYGTGETLHF. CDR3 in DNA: TGTGCCAGCAGTCTCCCCTACGGGACAGGGGAGACCCTCCACTTT. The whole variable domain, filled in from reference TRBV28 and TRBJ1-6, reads DVKVTQSSRYLVKRTGEKVFLECVQDMDHENMFWYRQDPGLGLRLIYFSYDVKMKEKGDIPEGYSVSREKKERFSLILESASTNQTSMYLCASSLPYGTGETLHFGNGTRLTVT.

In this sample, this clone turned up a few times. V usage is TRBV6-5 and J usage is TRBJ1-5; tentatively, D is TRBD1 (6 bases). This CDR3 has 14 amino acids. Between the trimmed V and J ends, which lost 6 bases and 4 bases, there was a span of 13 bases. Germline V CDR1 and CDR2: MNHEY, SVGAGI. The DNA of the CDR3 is TGTGCCAGCAGAAAACAGCAGGGGAATCAGCCCCAGCATTTT. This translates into CASRKQQGNQPQHF.

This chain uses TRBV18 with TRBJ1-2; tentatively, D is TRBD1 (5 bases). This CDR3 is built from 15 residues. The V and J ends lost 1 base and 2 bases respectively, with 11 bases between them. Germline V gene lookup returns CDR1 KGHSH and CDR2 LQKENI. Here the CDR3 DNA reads TGTGCCAGCTCACCACGAGACAGCCCAAACTATGGCTACACCTTC. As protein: CASSPRDSPNYGYTF.

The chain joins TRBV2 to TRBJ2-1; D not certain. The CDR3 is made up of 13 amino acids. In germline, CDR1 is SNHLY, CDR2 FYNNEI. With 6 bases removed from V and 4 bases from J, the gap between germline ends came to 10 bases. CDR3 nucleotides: TGTGCCAGCAGGCAGGATTTATACAATGAGCAGTTCTTC. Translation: CASRQDLYNEQFF.

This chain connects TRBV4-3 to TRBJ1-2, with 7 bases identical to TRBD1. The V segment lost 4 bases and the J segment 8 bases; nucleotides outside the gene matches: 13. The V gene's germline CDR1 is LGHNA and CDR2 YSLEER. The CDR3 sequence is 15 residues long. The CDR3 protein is CASSLDRMLSGGYTF. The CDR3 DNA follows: TGCGCCAGCAGCCTGGACAGGATGTTGTCTGGGGGCTACACCTTC.

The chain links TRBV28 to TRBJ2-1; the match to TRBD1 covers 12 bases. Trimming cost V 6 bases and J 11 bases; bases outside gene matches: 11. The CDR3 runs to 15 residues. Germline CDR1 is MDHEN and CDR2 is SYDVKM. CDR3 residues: CASRGPEGQGAQQFF. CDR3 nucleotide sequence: TGTGCCAGCAGGGGCCCCGAGGGACAGGGGGCGCAGCAGTTCTTC.